This TCR beta chain was documented in a study of beta chain features in type 1 diabetes. CDR1 KGHSH and CDR2 LQKENI come from the germline V gene. The CDR3 is made up of 14 amino acids. V lost 0 bases to trimming and J lost 3 bases, with 9 bases between them. Every isolated RNA sample was fully reverse transcribed, so sequencing captured expressed TCRB transcripts. Libraries were prepared by immunoSEQ multiplex PCR; TCRdb keeps only in-frame clonotypes and omits some of them. The data hold 130,000 to 150,000 clones, with 6.9% observed a single time. The gene calls are TRBV18 and TRBJ2-7; D gene ambiguous. This TCR came from a woman in her thirties in good health. The sample consisted of central memory CD4+ T cells from blood. CDR3 nucleotides: TGTGCCAGCTCACCACCGTCACAGAACTACGAGCAGTACTTC. It translates to CASSPPSQNYEQYF. The whole variable domain, remainder taken from reference TRBV18 and TRBJ2-7, is NAGVMQNPRHLVRRRGQEARLRCSPMKGHSHVYWYRQLPEEGLKFMVYLQKENIIDESGMPKERFSAEFPKEGPSILRIQQVVRGDSAAYFCASSPPSQNYEQYFGPGTRLTVT.